These 5 T cell receptor beta chains were sequenced from one sample in a study of post-analysis software for immune sequencing data. These TCRs' antigens remain unknown. The study, taken as a whole, reports: There were five TRBV segments more frequent in patients than controls, and TRBV5-6, TRBV5-1 and TRBV20-1 were among them.

Tagging with unique molecular identifiers was a feature of the TCR beta cDNA libraries. TCRdb called the PCR reads again in MiXCR, with one record for every CDR3 protein. The table lists about 540,000 distinct CDR3 sequences, less than 40% of them singletons. The sequencing sample was made of blood. These receptors all stem from a girl aged 2-17 years with multiple sclerosis.

The table lists this clonotype with a few counts. This rearrangement joins TRBV7-8 to TRBJ1-2, with TRBD1 matching 8 bases. CDR3 length: 15 residues. Germline V gives CDR1 SGHVS, CDR2 FQNEAQ. V dropped 5 bases and J dropped 4; count of bases not matched to a gene: 9. The CDR3 loop reads CASSPSWGQAYGYTF. In nucleotides, the CDR3 is TGTGCCAGCAGCCCTTCCTGGGGACAGGCCTATGGCTACACCTTC. The full variable domain, rest sourced from reference TRBV7-8 and TRBJ1-2, is GAGVSQSPRYKVAKRGQDVALRCDPISGHVSLFWYQQALGQGPEFLTYFQNEAQLDKSGLPSDRFFAERPEGSVSTLKIQRTQQEDSAVYLCASSPSWGQAYGYTFGSGTRLTVV.

This clonotype was counted only a few times. The chain is built from TRBV14 and TRBJ1-2; D is possibly TRBD1 (6 bases). CDR1 and CDR2 from the germline V gene are SGHDN and FVKESK. The V end lost 3 bases, the J end lost 4 bases, and 9 bases lay between the germline ends. This CDR3 has 13 amino acids. CDR3 DNA sequence: TGTGCCAGCAGCCACAGGGGAACCTATGGCTACACCTTC. This encodes CASSHRGTYGYTF.

The genes are TRBV2 and TRBJ2-1, with TRBD2 matching 7 bases. This CDR3 comprises 16 residues. V lost 5 bases, J lost 8 bases, and 15 bases stayed unmatched. Germline V lookup: CDR1 SNHLY, CDR2 FYNNEI. The CDR3 region is CASSSRLAESGDEQFF. CDR3 coding DNA: TGTGCCAGCAGTTCCAGACTAGCCGAGTCGGGGGATGAGCAGTTCTTC. Based on the CDR3 plus reference TRBV2 and TRBJ2-1, the full variable domain is EPEVTQTPSHQVTQMGQEVILRCVPISNHLYFYWYRQILGQKVEFLVSFYNNEISEKSEIFDDQFSVERPDGSNFTLKIRSTKLEDSAMYFCASSSRLAESGDEQFFGPGTRLTVL.

In this sample, this clonotype turned up a few times. The rearrangement joins TRBV12-3 or TRBV12-4 to TRBJ2-1, with D uncertain. Trimming pared 6 bases from V and 2 bases from J, leaving 14 bases between. The CDR3 covers 15 residues. CDR3 nucleotides: TGTGCCAGCAGCAAACGGCCGGGTACCTACAATGAGCAGTTCTTC. As protein: CASSKRPGTYNEQFF.

This clonotype was counted a few times. The chain combines TRBV5-5 with TRBJ2-1, with no clear D. Trimming shortened V by 3 bases and J by 4 bases, and 17 bases separated the two germline ends. Germline V gene data show CDR1 as SGHKS and CDR2 as YYEKEE (reference sequence). The CDR3 contains 16 residues. CDR3 sequence: CASSWMIGPQYNEQFF. The CDR3 DNA reads as TGTGCCAGCAGCTGGATGATCGGGCCTCAATACAATGAGCAGTTCTTC.